Listed below are T cell receptor beta chains from one sample, sequenced in a study of blood T cell repertoires in COVID-19. Profiling relied on immunoSEQ multiplex PCR, and the TCRdb table lists in-frame clones only, not all of them. This sample has more than 110,000 clones, with 79% found just once. The sample taken for sequencing was peripheral blood. All receptors derive from a man aged 60-69 years with acute or convalescent COVID-19. Both conserved end residues are part of each CDR3. Fields, in order: CDR3 protein, V gene, J gene.

CDR3 protein: CASSQEASGTDEQFF
V gene: TRBV4-2
J gene: TRBJ2-1

CDR3 protein: CASSGFGTSVDNEQFF
V gene: TRBV19
J gene: TRBJ2-1

CDR3 protein: CASNFDREGYTF
V gene: TRBV2
J gene: TRBJ1-2

CDR3 protein: CASSLAGFTNYGYTF
V gene: TRBV11-2
J gene: TRBJ1-2

CDR3 protein: CATSRDRGRAHEQYF
V gene: TRBV15
J gene: TRBJ2-7

CDR3 protein: CASSGPPGLTTNEKLFF
V gene: TRBV6-1
J gene: TRBJ1-4

CDR3 protein: CASSGGGYGYTF
V gene: TRBV5-1
J gene: TRBJ1-2

CDR3 protein: CASSLEGSVKLFF
V gene: TRBV7-2
J gene: TRBJ1-4

CDR3 protein: CASSYDIAYGYTF
V gene: TRBV6-6
J gene: TRBJ1-2

CDR3 protein: CASSTGGSGEKLFF
V gene: TRBV2
J gene: TRBJ1-4

CDR3 protein: CASNPSGGSGGNEQFF
V gene: TRBV7-3
J gene: TRBJ2-1

CDR3 protein: CASRYQGGAYEQYF
V gene: TRBV5-6
J gene: TRBJ2-7

CDR3 protein: CASRTGVAEQYF
V gene: TRBV12-3/TRBV12-4
J gene: TRBJ2-7

CDR3 protein: CATSRSGFEQYF
V gene: TRBV24-1
J gene: TRBJ2-7

CDR3 protein: CASSQGTSGRGWDNEQFF
V gene: TRBV4-2
J gene: TRBJ2-1

CDR3 protein: CASSDSVGEAFF
V gene: TRBV6-4
J gene: TRBJ1-1

CDR3 protein: CASSEGTGLEYEQYF
V gene: TRBV5-1
J gene: TRBJ2-7

CDR3 protein: CASSRQGDGANVLTF
V gene: TRBV9
J gene: TRBJ2-6

CDR3 protein: CASSPRDRGSGNTIYF
V gene: TRBV19
J gene: TRBJ1-3

CDR3 protein: CASSPGGDQPQHF
V gene: TRBV18
J gene: TRBJ1-5

CDR3 protein: CASSLLGQGVNTEAFF
V gene: TRBV5-5
J gene: TRBJ1-1

CDR3 protein: CASSFKSGGAEAFF
V gene: TRBV7-3
J gene: TRBJ1-1

CDR3 protein: CSVQGEVPYNEQFF
V gene: TRBV29-1
J gene: TRBJ2-1

CDR3 protein: CASKTGINTEAFF
V gene: TRBV19
J gene: TRBJ1-1

CDR3 protein: CASSLAYTNPGQLNTEAFF
V gene: TRBV5-4
J gene: TRBJ1-1

CDR3 protein: CASSLNRVNTEAFF
V gene: TRBV11-2
J gene: TRBJ1-1

CDR3 protein: CASSLTSEAFF
V gene: TRBV28
J gene: TRBJ1-1

CDR3 protein: CASSFRRANTQYF
V gene: TRBV28
J gene: TRBJ2-3

CDR3 protein: CASSDTSGVDGYF
V gene: TRBV2
J gene: TRBJ2-4

CDR3 protein: CAWTSLAGGTDTQYF
V gene: TRBV30
J gene: TRBJ2-3

CDR3 protein: CAWTQGQAGELFF
V gene: TRBV30
J gene: TRBJ2-2

CDR3 protein: CASSSSGRAGELFF
V gene: TRBV6-5
J gene: TRBJ2-2

CDR3 protein: CAWIGTGTNEKLFF
V gene: TRBV30
J gene: TRBJ1-4

CDR3 protein: CASSEEIVGLISEQFF
V gene: TRBV2
J gene: TRBJ2-1

CDR3 protein: CASSPQNSNQPQHF
V gene: TRBV18
J gene: TRBJ1-5

CDR3 protein: CAWSVLFFQGEQYF
V gene: TRBV30
J gene: TRBJ2-7